These T cell receptor beta chains were read from a single sample in a study of T cell repertoires in cytomegalovirus infection. TCRdb reprocessed the reads with MiXCR, giving one entry per CDR3 protein. Found here are about 330,000 distinct CDR3 sequences, 8% to 9.5% of them singletons; the top ten hold 3.5% to 4.5%. The specimen was PBMCs. The receptor set was obtained from a human donor in good health (CMV status not recorded). Some clones in this sample may be carry-over from other donors' samples. Both conserved end residues are part of each CDR3. A D gene is named only where the DNA matches it firmly. The listing skips clone size in some rows; elsewhere it reads once, few, many or a size class.

V,D,size,J,DNA,CDR3
TRBV12-3/TRBV12-4,NA,few,TRBJ1-1,TGTGCCAGCAGTTTAGCGCTGGGGGTTGGAAAAGCTTTCTTT,CASSLALGVGKAFF
TRBV9,NA,many,TRBJ2-7,TGTGCCAGCAGCCCCGCCGCTAGCGACTACTACGAGCAGTACTTC,CASSPAASDYYEQYF
TRBV24-1,NA,few,TRBJ2-5,TGTGCCACCAGTACACCTCAAGAGACCCAGTACTTC,CATSTPQETQYF
TRBV27,NA,few,TRBJ1-2,TGTGCCAGCAGTTCGGGACGGGATAACTATGGCTACACCTTC,CASSSGRDNYGYTF
TRBV3-1,NA,NA,TRBJ2-3,TGTGCCAGCAGCCAAGAAGGGGACTTCACAGATACGCAGTATTTT,CASSQEGDFTDTQYF
TRBV7-2,NA,many,TRBJ1-1,TGTGCCAGCAGCTCGGCCAGGGAAGCTTTCTTT,CASSSAREAFF
TRBV7-2,NA,many,TRBJ1-5,TGTGCCAGCAGCTCTTATGAGACTGGGGCGCCCCAGCATTTT,CASSSYETGAPQHF
TRBV6-1,NA,many,TRBJ2-3,TGTGCCAGCACTACCCGGGGGGCTACGGCAGATACGCAGTATTTT,CASTTRGATADTQYF
TRBV12-3/TRBV12-4,TRBD1,many,TRBJ1-5,TGTGCCAGCAGTTTAGGACAGGGGGAACGGGCCCAGCATTTT,CASSLGQGERAQHF
TRBV20-1,NA,NA,TRBJ2-1,TGCAGTGCTAGAGTTGAGGCGGTTCAGCGTAAGAGCTCCTACAATGAGCAGTTCTTC,CSARVEAVQRKSSYNEQFF
TRBV7-9,NA,many,TRBJ1-2,TGTGCCAGCAGCCCTGCAGGGGCACGGAACTATGGCTACACCTTC,CASSPAGARNYGYTF
TRBV9,TRBD2,NA,TRBJ2-7,TGTGCCAGCAGCGTAGCCGCGACGGGAGGGTTAAGCTACGAGCAGTACTTC,CASSVAATGGLSYEQYF
TRBV3-1,NA,few,TRBJ1-2,TGTGCCAGCAGCCAAGAGGGCAGGCCCTATGGCTACACCTTC,CASSQEGRPYGYTF
TRBV28,NA,few,TRBJ2-5,TGTGCCAGTCCTCCCAAATCTGGCGACAGAGGGGAGACCCAGTACTTC,CASPPKSGDRGETQYF
TRBV5-1,TRBD1,few,TRBJ2-2,TGCGCCAGCAGCTCCAGGGGGCCGAACACCGGGGAGCTGTTTTTT,CASSSRGPNTGELFF
TRBV6-2/TRBV6-3,TRBD2,few,TRBJ2-3,TGTGCCAGCAGTCGGGGGGAGTTAGATACGCAGTATTTT,CASSRGELDTQYF
TRBV18,TRBD2,many,TRBJ2-1,TGTGCCAGCTCACCACGGACTAGCCCCCTATACAATGAGCAGTTCTTC,CASSPRTSPLYNEQFF
TRBV10-3,NA,many,TRBJ2-1,TGTGCCATCAGTGGGAAACAGAGGAATGAGCAGTTCTTC,CAISGKQRNEQFF
TRBV7-8,NA,many,TRBJ1-5,TGTGCCAGCAGCTTAGTGAGGGGCGCTCAGCCCCAGCATTTT,CASSLVRGAQPQHF
TRBV6-5,TRBD1,NA,TRBJ1-5,TGTGCCAGCAGCCCGACAGGGCAGGAGAATCAGCCCCAGCATTTT,CASSPTGQENQPQHF
TRBV24-1,NA,few,TRBJ2-3,TGTGCCACCAGTGATCCCAGGGAAATGGATACGCAGTATTTT,CATSDPREMDTQYF
TRBV15,NA,NA,TRBJ2-6,TGTGCCACCAGCTGGCAAGCGGGACATACGAGCTCTGGGGCCAACGTCCTGACTTTC,CATSWQAGHTSSGANVLTF
TRBV4-1,NA,many,TRBJ1-2,TGCGCCAGCAGCCAAGATTTTATCGGCTACACCTTC,CASSQDFIGYTF
TRBV7-9,TRBD1,NA,TRBJ2-2,TGTGCCAGCAGCGCATTGGGACAGGGTACCGGGGAGCTGTTTTTT,CASSALGQGTGELFF
TRBV7-9,TRBD2,NA,TRBJ2-7,TGTGCCAGCAGCCCCCCTAGCGGGAGCGCCTACGAGCAGTACTTC,CASSPPSGSAYEQYF
TRBV6-2/TRBV6-3,TRBD2,many,TRBJ2-1,TGTGCCAGCAGTTACTCCGCGGGAGGGAGGCATGAGCAGTTCTTC,CASSYSAGGRHEQFF
TRBV25-1,NA,NA,TRBJ2-3,TGTGCCAGCAGTGAATTCGGGGGACACTATACGCAGTATTTT,CASSEFGGHYTQYF
TRBV6-4,NA,few,TRBJ1-6,TGTGCCAGCAGTCAGATGAGATCACCCCTCCACTTT,CASSQMRSPLHF
TRBV5-4,NA,NA,TRBJ2-5,TGTGCCAGCAGCTGGTCGGGTACCCAGTACTTC,CASSWSGTQYF
TRBV5-1,NA,few,TRBJ2-5,TGCGCCAGCAGCGGCCCACAGGCGTTAGAGACCCAGTACTTC,CASSGPQALETQYF
TRBV11-2,NA,few,TRBJ2-3,TGTGCCAGCAGCTTCAGCGCCGGGGGTCCAGATACGCAGTATTTT,CASSFSAGGPDTQYF
TRBV6-2/TRBV6-3,TRBD2,many,TRBJ2-1,TGTGCCAGCAGCCGGACTAGCGGGGGGCATTATGAGCAGTTCTTC,CASSRTSGGHYEQFF
TRBV6-2/TRBV6-3,NA,many,TRBJ2-7,TGTGCCACTACTTGGACTGCCAACCCTTCCTACGAGCAGTACTTC,CATTWTANPSYEQYF
TRBV19,NA,many,TRBJ1-5,TGTGCCAGTAGTATTCTGCATCAGCCCCAGCATTTT,CASSILHQPQHF
TRBV7-2,NA,few,TRBJ1-2,TGTGCCAGCAGCTTAGTACAGGCGGGAGGCTACACCTTC,CASSLVQAGGYTF
TRBV20-1,NA,few,TRBJ2-7,TGCAGTGCTAGTCACTCCGTTACCTACGAGCAGTACTTC,CSASHSVTYEQYF
TRBV3-1,TRBD1,few,TRBJ1-2,TGTGCCAGCAGCCAAGATCTGGTGACAGGGGTTCTGGGTGGCTACACCTTC,CASSQDLVTGVLGGYTF
TRBV7-3,TRBD2,many,TRBJ2-5,TGTGCCAGCAGCTCAGGCGGGGGGCGGCAGGAGACCCAGTACTTC,CASSSGGGRQETQYF
TRBV11-2,NA,NA,TRBJ1-1,TGTGCCAGCAGCCTATCAAGGACAGCTCGGTTTCCCACTGAAGCTTTCTTT,CASSLSRTARFPTEAFF
TRBV18,TRBD2,few,TRBJ2-1,TGTGCCAGCTCACCATACGGATTAGCGGGAGCGCCGGGCAATGAGCAGTTCTTC,CASSPYGLAGAPGNEQFF
TRBV6-5,TRBD1,many,TRBJ2-2,TGTGCCAGCAGTTACACTACAGGGGCGAACACCGGGGAGCTGTTTTTT,CASSYTTGANTGELFF
TRBV6-6,NA,many,TRBJ1-1,TGTGCCAGCAGTTACTCGAGGTCGGGGATGAACACTGAAGCTTTCTTT,CASSYSRSGMNTEAFF
TRBV4-1,TRBD1,few,TRBJ1-4,TGCGCCAGCAGGGACTCCGGGACAGCGAATGAAAAACTGTTTTTT,CASRDSGTANEKLFF
TRBV7-6,TRBD1,NA,TRBJ1-6,TGTGCCAGCAGCTTATTTACAGGGGACCCCCTCCACTTT,CASSLFTGDPLHF
TRBV4-3,NA,few,TRBJ2-5,TGCGCCAGCAGCCCGCGAACGGGCCAAGAGACCCAGTACTTC,CASSPRTGQETQYF
TRBV7-2,NA,many,TRBJ1-3,TGTGCCAGCAGCCCCCCGGGAGGGGGGTCAGGAAACACCATATATTTT,CASSPPGGGSGNTIYF